Each of the 24 T cell receptor beta chains below was sequenced from the same sample in a study of blood T cell repertoires in COVID-19. Profiling relied on immunoSEQ multiplex PCR, and the TCRdb table lists in-frame clones only, not all of them. The sample lists around 89,000 clones; roughly nine tenths were seen once. Sequenced material: peripheral blood. The receptors were gathered from a man between 50 and 59 years old with acute or convalescent COVID-19.

The genes are TRBV29-1 and TRBJ1-5; perhaps TRBD1 as D (6 bases). The CDR3 sequence is 13 residues long. Per germline, CDR1 SQVTM and CDR2 ANQGSEA. The V and J ends lost 4 bases and 3 bases respectively, with 10 bases between them. CDR3 in amino acids: CSVGTGTNQPQHF. CDR3 DNA: TGCAGCGTTGGAACAGGGACCAATCAGCCCCAGCATTTT.

The chain is built from TRBV3-1 (or the pseudogene TRBV3-2) and TRBJ2-7, with 9 positions matching TRBD2. Losses at the gene ends were 3 bases for V and 6 bases for J; bases not matched to a gene: 6. CDR3 length equals 14 residues. The germline CDR1 and CDR2 sequences are LGHDT and YNNKEL (reference sequence). This CDR3 is CASSQASGGLEQYF. The DNA of the CDR3 is TGTGCCAGCAGCCAGGCCAGCGGGGGGCTCGAGCAGTACTTC.

The chain combines TRBV3-1 (or the pseudogene TRBV3-2) with TRBJ2-3, with D unresolved. Germline CDR1 LGHDT, CDR2 YNNKEL (reference sequence). The CDR3 sequence is 13 residues long. V dropped 4 bases and J dropped 3 bases, with 8 bases sitting between them. CDR3 bases: TGTGCCAGCAGCCTGTACCGGACAGATACGCAGTATTTT. Its translation: CASSLYRTDTQYF.

The J gene is TRBJ1-2, the V gene TRBV5-1; 7 nucleotides agree with TRBD1. J lost 10 bases, V lost 5 bases, and 26 bases had no gene match. Germline V gives CDR1 SGHRS, CDR2 YFSETQ. The CDR3 totals 18 residues. The CDR3: CASRAGGPDRTLANPYTF. Here the CDR3 DNA reads TGCGCCAGCAGGGCAGGGGGTCCCGACAGAACCTTAGCAAACCCCTACACCTTC.

This clone was seen more than once but under ten times. CDR3: CASSSAGTGKGTVQYV. DNA for the CDR3: TGTGCCAGCAGTTCAGCCGGGACAGGGAAAGGGACGGTGCAGTACGTC. The rearrangement uses TRBV28 and TRBJ2-7; TRBD1 matches 9 bases. Germline V lookup: CDR1 MDHEN, CDR2 SYDVKM. V trimming: 4 bases; J trimming: 9 bases; junction bases outside the gene matches: 16. This CDR3 has 16 amino acids.

The V and J genes are TRBV6-2 or TRBV6-3 and TRBJ1-1; D not resolved. Trimming took off 5 bases at V and 3 bases at J, with 10 bases between the two ends. Germline assignment: CDR1 MNHEY and CDR2 SVGEGT. The CDR3 is made up of 13 amino acids. The CDR3 sequence is CASSAFSDTEAFF. The CDR3, as DNA: TGTGCCAGCAGTGCGTTCTCCGACACTGAAGCTTTCTTT.

The chain's CDR3 is CASSQAVRGGSYGYTF. In nucleotides, the CDR3 is TGTGCCAGCAGCCAAGCCGTGCGGGGGGGCAGCTATGGCTACACCTTC. The rearrangement uses TRBV4-2 and TRBJ1-2; D possibly corresponds to TRBD1 (6 bases). This CDR3 comprises 16 residues. The V end was cut by 1 base, the J end by 4 bases, with 16 bases between. Per germline, CDR1 LGHNA and CDR2 YNFKEQ.

A single count supports this clone. The chain links TRBV10-3 to TRBJ1-1, with TRBD1 identical over 9 bases. Germline CDR1 reads ENHRY; CDR2 reads SYGVKD. V trimming: 5 bases; J trimming: 4 bases; junction bases outside the gene matches: 5. The CDR3 loop spans 14 amino acids. Here the CDR3 DNA reads TGTGCCATCAGTTCCACAGGGGGCTCCACTGAAGCTTTCTTT. Translation gives CAISSTGGSTEAFF.

This sequence joins TRBV19 and TRBJ1-5; D is ambiguous. The V end lost 3 bases, the J end lost 0 bases, and 9 bases lay between the germline ends. Germline lookup yields CDR1 LNHDA and CDR2 SQIVND (reference sequence). This CDR3 region has 15 residues. CDR3: CASSIRTDSNQPQHF. The CDR3 coding sequence is TGTGCCAGTAGTATTCGGACTGATAGCAATCAGCCCCAGCATTTT.

The chain uses TRBV29-1 and TRBJ1-2, with TRBD1 matching 7 bases. Germline CDR1 reads SQVTM; CDR2 reads ANQGSEA. The CDR3 contains 11 residues. J lost 6 bases, V lost 7 bases, and 5 bases had no gene match. In DNA, the CDR3 is TGCAGCGGTCGTACAGGGGATGGCTACACCTTC. Translation gives CSGRTGDGYTF. Combining the CDR3 with reference TRBV29-1 and TRBJ1-2 gives the whole variable domain SAVISQKPSRDICQRGTSLTIQCQVDSQVTMMFWYRQQPGQSLTLIATANQGSEATYESGFVIDKFPISRPNLTFSTLTVSNMSPEDSSIYLCSGRTGDGYTFGSGTRLTVV.

The rearrangement uses TRBV6-5 and TRBJ1-2; 8 nucleotides agree with TRBD1. CDR1 MNHEY and CDR2 SVGAGI come from the germline V gene. The CDR3 is made up of 14 amino acids. V was pared by 8 bases and J by 4 bases, with 9 bases of the junction left unmatched. This CDR3 reads CASRNPGQVYGYTF. Here the CDR3 DNA reads TGTGCCAGCCGTAACCCGGGACAGGTCTATGGCTACACCTTC.

The gene calls are TRBV5-6 and TRBJ1-2; 8 bases match TRBD1. The CDR3 sequence is 15 residues long. V dropped 3 bases and J dropped 3; count of bases not matched to a gene: 7. The V gene's germline CDR1 is SGHDT and CDR2 YYEEEE. CDR3 coding DNA: TGTGCCAGCAGCTCCAGGGGGCGAGATGACTATGGCTACACCTTC. Amino acids: CASSSRGRDDYGYTF.

The J gene is TRBJ2-1, the V gene TRBV20-1; 11 bases align to TRBD1. V was clipped by 3 bases and J by 8 bases; unmatched bases: 9. The length of the CDR3 is 15 residues. Germline loops: CDR1 DFQATT, CDR2 SNEGSKA (reference sequence). CDR3 DNA: TGCAGTGCTAGTTCCCCGGGACAGGGGGGGCATGAGCAGTTCTTC. It translates to CSASSPGQGGHEQFF.

This sequence joins TRBV28 and TRBJ2-5; D is possibly TRBD1 (6 bases). Looked up from germline, CDR1 is MDHEN and CDR2 is SYDVKM. The CDR3 has 15 amino acids. V was trimmed by 4 bases and J by 2 bases, leaving 14 bases between them. The CDR3 protein is CASSSPQGPQETQYF. The CDR3 coding sequence is TGTGCCAGCAGTTCCCCACAGGGACCTCAAGAGACCCAGTACTTC.

This chain joins TRBV7-9 and TRBJ2-1; D possibly corresponds to TRBD2 (6 bases). The CDR3 runs to 14 residues. Germline-derived CDR1 and CDR2 are SEHNR and FQNEAQ (reference sequence). V was cut by 1 base and J by 9 bases, with 13 bases left in between. As DNA, the CDR3 is TGTGCCAGCAGCTTAGTAGGAGGGGTAGGTGAGCAGTTCTTC. It is translated as CASSLVGGVGEQFF.

The DNA of the CDR3 is TGTGCCAGCAGCCAAGTGGGGCTAGTGGAAGATACGCAGTATTTT. Residues: CASSQVGLVEDTQYF. This chain joins TRBV3-1 (or the pseudogene TRBV3-2) and TRBJ2-3, with D tentatively TRBD1 (5 bases). V lost 1 base, J lost 5 bases, and 13 bases lay in between. Germline assignment: CDR1 LGHDT and CDR2 YNNKEL (reference sequence). The CDR3 runs 15 residues.

The V and J genes are TRBV27 and TRBJ2-5; TRBD2 matches 9 bases. CDR3 size: 15 residues. CDR1 and CDR2 from the germline V gene are MNHEY and SMNVEV (reference sequence). The J segment lost 5 bases and the V segment lost 6 bases, leaving 10 bases of the junction unmatched. In nucleotides, the CDR3 is TGTGCCAGCAGCATCGGGGGACTAGCCGGGGAGACCCAGTACTTC. Protein: CASSIGGLAGETQYF.

The chain uses TRBV6-5 and TRBJ1-2; TRBD1 aligns across 7 bases. Germline V gives CDR1 MNHEY, CDR2 SVGAGI. The V gene end was trimmed by 6 bases and the J gene end by 2 bases; junction bases not matched to a gene: 6. This CDR3 is 14 amino acids long. The CDR3 is CASRWGQTNYGYTF. CDR3 DNA: TGTGCCAGCAGGTGGGGACAGACCAACTATGGCTACACCTTC.

The V gene is TRBV5-1, the J gene TRBJ2-5; D unresolved. CDR1 and CDR2 (germline): SGHRS, YFSETQ. Trimming stripped 0 bases from V and 5 bases from J, with 8 bases between. CDR3 size: 13 residues. CDR3 in amino acids: CASSLGSRETQYF. The CDR3 region has the DNA TGCGCCAGCAGCTTGGGCTCACGGGAGACCCAGTACTTC.

CDR3 sequence reads: CAWSQGTVNTEAFF. CDR3 DNA: TGTGCCTGGAGTCAGGGGACGGTGAACACTGAAGCTTTCTTT. The V and J genes are TRBV30 and TRBJ1-1, with D possibly being TRBD1 (6 bases). Trimming cost V 2 bases and J 0 bases, with 10 bases left between them. The CDR3 is 14 amino acids. Per the germline V gene, CDR1 is GTSNPN and CDR2 is SVGIG (reference sequence). Complete variable domain (other parts from reference TRBV30 and TRBJ1-1): SQTIHQWPATLVQPVGSPLSLECTVEGTSNPNLYWYRQAAGRGLQLLFYSVGIGQISSEVPQNLSASRPQDRQFILSSKKLLLSDSGFYLCAWSQGTVNTEAFFGQGTRLTVV.

The chain is built from TRBV19 and TRBJ2-1, with D unresolved. Per germline, CDR1 LNHDA and CDR2 SQIVND (reference sequence). Trimming took off 5 bases at V and 6 bases at J, with 14 bases between the two ends. The CDR3 covers 14 residues. This chain's CDR3 is CASSALIQVNEQFF. DNA for the CDR3: TGTGCCAGTAGTGCTCTGATCCAGGTCAATGAGCAGTTCTTC.

This clone was found a few times. The chain carries TRBV20-1 and TRBJ1-6; D is unresolved. Germline values: CDR1 DFQATT, CDR2 SNEGSKA (reference sequence). Trimming cost V 3 bases and J 7 bases, with 13 bases left between them. The CDR3 is 14 amino acids. DNA of the CDR3: TGCAGTGCTAGTTATCGGGGAGGCAATTCACCCCTCCACTTT. It codes for CSASYRGGNSPLHF.

The chain recombines TRBV4-2 with TRBJ2-5, with TRBD2 as a possible D gene (7 bases). Trimming stripped 5 bases from V and 4 bases from J, with 23 bases between. This CDR3 region has 17 residues. The germline V gene encodes CDR1 LGHNA and CDR2 YNFKEQ. The CDR3 loop reads CASSGGKAGGQGETQYF. Here the CDR3 DNA reads TGTGCCAGCAGCGGAGGGAAAGCCGGGGGGCAGGGAGAGACCCAGTACTTC.

CDR3 in amino acids: CASSLGVRQVLGYTF. DNA of the CDR3: TGTGCCAGCAGCTTAGGGGTGCGACAGGTTCTTGGCTACACCTTC. The rearrangement links TRBV7-9 to TRBJ1-2; D is possibly TRBD1 (6 bases). This CDR3 has 15 residues. Germline V lookup: CDR1 SEHNR, CDR2 FQNEAQ (reference sequence). V was cut by 1 base and J by 7 bases, with 16 bases left in between.